Below, 21 T cell receptor beta chains from the same sample are listed, as sequenced in a study of cytomegalovirus exposure and HLA in healthy donors. The study ran its PCR with 60 Vbeta and 13 Jbeta primers. Some clones are missing from TCRdb's copy, which holds only in-frame ones; the method was immunoSEQ multiplex PCR. The sample has approximately 120,000 clones, roughly four fifths seen once. Material: PBMCs. Every receptor here comes from a woman aged 45-60 years in good health and CMV-seropositive.

The chain couples TRBV11-2 to TRBJ2-2, with a possible D match to TRBD2 (7 bases). The V gene lost 5 bases and the J gene lost 5 bases, with 15 bases spanning the gap. Germline loops: CDR1 SGHAT, CDR2 FQNNGV. The CDR3 has 15 residues. DNA of the CDR3: TGTGCCAGCAGCCACCCGGGGGGCCGAACCGGGGAGCTGTTTTTT. Translation: CASSHPGGRTGELFF.

In its sample, this clone was seen a few times. V usage is TRBV6-6 and J usage is TRBJ2-2; perhaps TRBD2 as D (5 bases). Trimming cost V 6 bases and J 6 bases, with 8 bases left between them. The CDR3 runs 12 residues. Germline V CDR1 and CDR2: MNHNY, SVGAGI (reference sequence). CDR3 protein: CASRDSPGELFF. CDR3 DNA: TGTGCCAGCAGGGACTCTCCCGGGGAGCTGTTTTTT.

In the case of this clone: This sample also contains other DNA sequences that code for the same CDR3. This chain uses TRBV5-1 with TRBJ2-2; 7 bases are a match to TRBD1. CDR1 and CDR2 from the germline V gene are SGHRS and YFSETQ. With 0 bases clipped from V and 5 bases from J, the junction kept 4 bases outside the gene matches. The CDR3 consists of 15 residues. This chain's CDR3 is CASSLDRGNTGELFF. CDR3 coding DNA: TGCGCCAGCAGCTTGGACAGGGGAAATACCGGGGAGCTGTTTTTT. Looking up the rest from reference TRBV5-1 and TRBJ2-2 gives the full variable domain: KAGVTQTPRYLIKTRGQQVTLSCSPISGHRSVSWYQQTPGQGLQFLFEYFSETQRNKGNFPGRFSGRQFSNSRSEMNVSTLELGDSALYLCASSLDRGNTGELFFGEGSRLTVL.

The sample holds a few counts of this clone. The chain joins TRBV5-1 to TRBJ1-4, with D perhaps TRBD1 (5 bases). V gave up 0 bases and J gave up 7 bases, with 10 bases separating them. Per germline, CDR1 SGHRS and CDR2 YFSETQ. CDR3 length: 14 amino acids. Here the CDR3 reads CASSLGQGFEKLFF. CDR3 coding DNA: TGCGCCAGCAGCTTGGGGCAGGGTTTTGAAAAACTGTTTTTT.

J is TRBJ1-2 and V is TRBV5-6; 9 bases align to TRBD1. The CDR3 spans 13 residues. The V gene end was trimmed by 4 bases and the J gene end by 8 bases; junction bases not matched to a gene: 6. The V gene's germline CDR1 is SGHDT and CDR2 YYEEEE. Here the CDR3 DNA reads TGTGCCAGCAGCGCGGGACAGGGTTACGGCTACACCTTC. It is translated as CASSAGQGYGYTF.

The rearrangement links TRBV9 to TRBJ2-2, with D possibly TRBD2 on 7 matching bases. The CDR3 consists of 15 residues. V shed 2 bases and J shed 5 bases, with 13 bases lying between them. Germline CDR1 is SGDLS and CDR2 is YYNGEE. CDR3 sequence: CASSVGGGPTGELFF. The CDR3 coding sequence is TGTGCCAGCAGCGTTGGGGGGGGCCCGACCGGGGAGCTGTTTTTT. The full variable domain, with the rest looked up from reference TRBV9 and TRBJ2-2, is DSGVTQTPKHLITATGQRVTLRCSPRSGDLSVYWYQQSLDQGLQFLIQYYNGEERAKGNILERFSAQQFPDLHSELNLSSLELGDSALYFCASSVGGGPTGELFFGEGSRLTVL.

The J gene is TRBJ2-1, the V gene TRBV14; D remains ambiguous. The CDR3 contains 15 residues. Germline V gives CDR1 SGHDN, CDR2 FVKESK. Deletions cut 0 bases from V and 2 bases from J, with 8 bases between. CDR3 nucleotide sequence: TGTGCCAGCAGCCAAGAACGGTTCGCCTACAATGAGCAGTTCTTC. Protein: CASSQERFAYNEQFF.

V is TRBV10-2 and J is TRBJ2-5; 8 bases are shared with TRBD2. The CDR3 is made up of 13 amino acids. V gave up 6 bases and J gave up 4 bases; unmatched junction bases: 4. Germline CDR1 is WSHSY and CDR2 is SAAADI. The CDR3 here is CASRSGGGETQYF. In DNA, the CDR3 is TGCGCCAGCAGGAGCGGGGGAGGAGAGACCCAGTACTTC.

V gene TRBV27 combines with J gene TRBJ1-2; 9 bases fit TRBD1. The length of the CDR3 is 15 residues. The ends lost 4 bases at V and 3 bases at J; junction bases unmatched: 6. Germline CDR1 is MNHEY and CDR2 is SMNVEV (reference sequence). In DNA form, the CDR3 reads TGTGCCAGCAGTTCCACCGGGACAGGGTACTATGGCTACACCTTC. Encoded protein: CASSSTGTGYYGYTF.

This clone has only one observation. The J gene is TRBJ2-3, the V gene TRBV6-4; 9 bases map to TRBD2. Germline assignment: CDR1 MRHNA and CDR2 SNTAGT. V gave up 0 bases and J gave up 6 bases; unmatched junction bases: 10. The CDR3 extends over 17 amino acids. The CDR3 region is CASSDSKRGEPTDTQYF. In DNA, the CDR3 is TGTGCCAGCAGTGACTCGAAGCGGGGGGAACCGACTGATACGCAGTATTTT.

J is TRBJ2-1 and V is TRBV27, with D tentatively TRBD2 (6 bases). V lost 8 bases to trimming and J lost 12 bases, with 17 bases between them. This CDR3 has 12 amino acids. Germline loops: CDR1 MNHEY, CDR2 SMNVEV (reference sequence). CDR3 residues: CASAKPGRGQFF. In DNA form, the CDR3 reads TGTGCCAGCGCTAAGCCAGGGCGGGGGCAGTTCTTC.

CDR3 residues: CASSSGRQSGEQYF. The CDR3 DNA reads as TGTGCCAGCAGCTCGGGACGCCAGTCAGGGGAGCAGTACTTC. J is TRBJ2-5 and V is TRBV7-2; possible D gene TRBD1, 6 bases. CDR1 and CDR2 (germline): SGHTA, FQGNSA. V was cut by 4 bases and J by 11 bases, with 20 bases left in between. The CDR3 is 14 amino acids. Filled out from reference TRBV7-2 and TRBJ2-5, the complete variable domain reads GAGVSQSPSNKVTEKGKDVELRCDPISGHTALYWYRQSLGQGLEFLIYFQGNSAPDKSGLPSDRFSAERTGGSVSTLTIQRTQQEDSAVYLCASSSGRQSGEQYFGPGTRLLVL.

The gene calls are TRBV11-2 and TRBJ2-1; 9 positions agree with TRBD2. V shed 1 base, J shed 8 bases, and the junction held 9 bases outside the gene matches. The germline CDR1 and CDR2 sequences are SGHAT and FQNNGV. CDR3 length: 16 amino acids. CDR3 nucleotide sequence: TGTGCCAGCAGCTTAGTTAGTGTTGCGGGGGGGCATGAGCAGTTCTTC. It translates to CASSLVSVAGGHEQFF.

Only a few counts were recorded for this clone. The chain joins TRBV7-2 to TRBJ1-4; D gene unclear. This CDR3 has 14 residues. Trimming pared 2 bases from V and 7 bases from J, leaving 11 bases between. Germline V gene sequence: CDR1 SGHTA, CDR2 FQGNSA. This chain's CDR3 is CASSLLPTGEKLFF. The CDR3 DNA is TGTGCCAGCAGCTTACTGCCTACGGGTGAAAAACTGTTTTTT.

The chain combines TRBV6-5 with TRBJ1-5, with D unresolved. V lost 5 bases and J lost 5, with 13 bases in between. The CDR3 is 14 residues long. The germline V gene encodes CDR1 MNHEY and CDR2 SVGAGI. The CDR3 protein is CASSESGSDQPQHF. The CDR3, as DNA: TGTGCCAGCAGTGAAAGTGGGAGTGATCAGCCCCAGCATTTT.

The chain employs TRBV19 and TRBJ1-2; tentative D call: TRBD1 (5 bases). The CDR3 runs to 14 residues. Looked up from germline, CDR1 is LNHDA and CDR2 is SQIVND (reference sequence). The V end was cut by 6 bases, the J end by 8 bases, with 19 bases between. This CDR3 is CASSERDSIGGYTF. CDR3 DNA sequence: TGTGCCAGTAGCGAAAGGGACTCGATCGGGGGCTACACCTTC.

In this sample, this clone turned up a few times. V is TRBV5-4 and J is TRBJ1-1, with D perhaps TRBD1 (6 bases). This CDR3 is 13 amino acids long. V was trimmed by 4 bases and J by 4 bases, leaving 11 bases between them. Germline CDR1 SGHNT, CDR2 YYREEE (reference sequence). This chain's CDR3 is CASSRGGGTEAFF. CDR3 nucleotides: TGTGCCAGCAGCCGGGGAGGGGGCACTGAAGCTTTCTTT. The full variable domain, with the rest looked up from reference TRBV5-4 and TRBJ1-1, is ETGVTQSPTHLIKTRGQQVTLRCSSQSGHNTVSWYQQALGQGPQFIFQYYREEENGRGNFPPRFSGLQFPNYSSELNVNALELDDSALYLCASSRGGGTEAFFGQGTRLTVV.

This clone was detected only a few times. This CDR3 is CASSLWTGKPYEQYF. CDR3 in DNA: TGTGCCAGCAGCTTATGGACAGGGAAACCCTACGAGCAGTACTTC. The J gene is TRBJ2-7, the V gene TRBV5-4; 8 nucleotides align to TRBD1. The CDR3 totals 15 residues. The J segment lost 2 bases and the V segment lost 2 bases, leaving 6 bases of the junction unmatched. Per germline, CDR1 SGHNT and CDR2 YYREEE (reference sequence).

This chain uses TRBV6-1 with TRBJ1-2; TRBD1 is a possible D gene (5 bases). Between the trimmed V and J ends, which lost 6 bases and 4 bases, there was a span of 15 bases. Germline CDR1 MNHNS, CDR2 SASEGT. The CDR3 extends over 14 amino acids. The CDR3 reads CASSDIQVFYGYTF. DNA of the CDR3: TGTGCCAGCAGCGATATACAGGTCTTCTATGGCTACACCTTC.

The chain joins TRBV5-4 to TRBJ2-5; 11 nucleotides line up with TRBD2. The germline gives CDR1 SGHNT, CDR2 YYREEE (reference sequence). This CDR3 has 15 residues. The junction had 3 bases not matched to a gene; V was cut back by 4 bases and J by 1 base. The CDR3 loop is CASSRGTSGQETQYF. CDR3 bases: TGTGCCAGCAGCAGAGGGACTAGCGGCCAAGAGACCCAGTACTTC.

This clone was found once. The J gene is TRBJ2-7, the V gene TRBV29-1; 7 bases are shared with TRBD2. The length of the CDR3 is 11 residues. V gave up 7 bases and J gave up 3 bases; unmatched junction bases: 3. Germline V CDR1 and CDR2: SQVTM, ANQGSEA. The CDR3 reads CSGREDYEQYF. The CDR3 DNA reads as TGCAGCGGACGGGAGGACTACGAGCAGTACTTC.